This entry lists 2 T cell receptor beta chains sequenced from one sample in a study of regulatory T cells in long-lasting Graves disease. Assembly of TCR beta libraries relied on iRepertoire HTBI primers together with Arm-PCR of CDR3 regions. TCRdb called the multiplex PCR reads again in MiXCR, with one record for every CDR3 protein. The repertoire has about 420,000 distinct CDR3 sequences, around 17% of them found once; the top ten carry around 23%. This sample's time point: newly diagnosed GD, antithyroid drugs for less than 3 months. PBMC RNA was the source of the TCR library. This same sample was also taken into another study, of T cells in Graves' hyperthyroidism and ophthalmopathy.

The sample was peripheral blood mononuclear cells (PBMCs), taken at new diagnosis, from a patient treated with antithyroid drugs. These receptors originate from a young woman with Graves disease.

The rearrangement links TRBV20-1 to TRBJ2-1; D may correspond to TRBD1 or TRBD2 (5 bases each). Germline-derived CDR1 and CDR2 are DFQATT and SNEGSKA (reference sequence). V lost 3 bases and J 5 bases, leaving 26 bases between the germline ends. The CDR3 has 18 residues. This CDR3 is CSARERVWGRLTNNEQFF. The CDR3, as DNA: TGCAGTGCTAGGGAGCGTGTGTGGGGACGATTAACTAACAATGAGCAGTTCTTC.

There are a few counts of this clonotype. CDR3 sequence (DNA): TGTGCCAGCAGCTTGGCAAACTTGGGACTAGCAACGAGTGAGCAGTTCTTC. Translated, it gives CASSLANLGLATSEQFF. The chain uses TRBV5-4 and TRBJ2-1; 9 bases line up with TRBD2. V was clipped by 0 bases and J by 9 bases; unmatched bases: 13. The CDR3 spans 17 residues. Germline CDR1 is SGHNT and CDR2 is YYREEE (reference sequence).